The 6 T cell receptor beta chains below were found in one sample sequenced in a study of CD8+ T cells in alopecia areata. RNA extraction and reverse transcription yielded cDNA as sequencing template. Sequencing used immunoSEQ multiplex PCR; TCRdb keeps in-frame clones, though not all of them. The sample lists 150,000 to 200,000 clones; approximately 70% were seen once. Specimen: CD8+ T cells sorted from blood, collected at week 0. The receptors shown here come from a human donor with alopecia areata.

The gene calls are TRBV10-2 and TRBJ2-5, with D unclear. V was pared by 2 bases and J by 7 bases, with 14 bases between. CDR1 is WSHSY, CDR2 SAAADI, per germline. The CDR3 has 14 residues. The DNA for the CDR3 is TGCGCCAGCAGTGAGGAACTCGAACCTGGGACCCAGTACTTC. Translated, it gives CASSEELEPGTQYF.

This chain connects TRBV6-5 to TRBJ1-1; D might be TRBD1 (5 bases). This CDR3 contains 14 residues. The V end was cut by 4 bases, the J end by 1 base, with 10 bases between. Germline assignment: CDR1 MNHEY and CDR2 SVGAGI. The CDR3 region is CASSSGRANTEAFF. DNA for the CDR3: TGTGCCAGCAGTTCGGGACGGGCGAACACTGAAGCTTTCTTT.

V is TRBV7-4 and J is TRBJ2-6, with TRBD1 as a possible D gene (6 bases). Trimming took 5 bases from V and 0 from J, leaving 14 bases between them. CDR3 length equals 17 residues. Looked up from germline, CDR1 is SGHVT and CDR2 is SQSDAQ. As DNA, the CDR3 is TGTGCCAGCAGCCACCGGGACAATCTCTCTGGGGCCAACGTCCTGACTTTC. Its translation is CASSHRDNLSGANVLTF.

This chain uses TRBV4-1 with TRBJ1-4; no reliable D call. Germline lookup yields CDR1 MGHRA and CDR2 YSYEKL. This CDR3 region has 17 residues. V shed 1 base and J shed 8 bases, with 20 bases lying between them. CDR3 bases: TGCGCCAGCAGCCAAGGGGCGGTTAAGTTTGAAGGGGAAAAACTGTTTTTT. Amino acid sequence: CASSQGAVKFEGEKLFF.

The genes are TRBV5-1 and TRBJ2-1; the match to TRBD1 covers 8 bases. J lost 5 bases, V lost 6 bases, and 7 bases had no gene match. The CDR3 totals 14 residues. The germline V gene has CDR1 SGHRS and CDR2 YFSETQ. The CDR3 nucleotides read TGCGCCAGCACTCCAGGGGGCAACAACAATGAGCAGTTCTTC. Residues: CASTPGGNNNEQFF.

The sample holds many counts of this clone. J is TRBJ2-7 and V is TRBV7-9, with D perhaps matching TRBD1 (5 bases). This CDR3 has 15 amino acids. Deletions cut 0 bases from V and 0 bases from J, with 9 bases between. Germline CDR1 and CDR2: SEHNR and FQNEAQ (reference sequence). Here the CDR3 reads CASSLARTNSYEQYF. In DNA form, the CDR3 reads TGTGCCAGCAGCTTAGCCCGGACAAACTCCTACGAGCAGTACTTC. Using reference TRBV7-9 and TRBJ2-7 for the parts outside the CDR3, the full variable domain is DTGVSQNPRHKITKRGQNVTFRCDPISEHNRLYWYRQTLGQGPEFLTYFQNEAQLEKSRLLSDRFSAERPKGSFSTLEIQRTEQGDSAMYLCASSLARTNSYEQYFGPGTRLTVT.